These 27 T cell receptor beta chains came from one sample sequenced in a study of CD8 T cells in Susac syndrome. RNA in amounts of about 0.5 to 1 ug was reverse transcribed with random hexamers. Using its own MiXCR run on the immunoSEQ multiplex PCR reads, TCRdb lists one record per CDR3 protein. The data contain approximately 280,000 distinct CDR3 sequences, about 85% of them seen just once; the ten biggest clones take up approximately 0.11%. Sequencing was carried out using CD8+ T cells from PBMCs. All receptors come from a human donor with multiple sclerosis.

The CDR3: CASSPPGERETQYF. The CDR3 bases are TGTGCCAGCAGCCCCCCAGGGGAGAGAGAGACCCAGTACTTC. The chain carries TRBV7-9 and TRBJ2-5; TRBD1 might be the D (6 bases). There are 14 residues in the CDR3. The germline gives CDR1 SEHNR, CDR2 FQNEAQ (reference sequence). V gave up 5 bases and J gave up 4 bases, with 14 bases separating them.

The rearrangement uses TRBV11-2 and TRBJ2-1; 7 bases agree with TRBD2. Germline V gene data show CDR1 as SGHAT and CDR2 as FQNNGV. The CDR3 spans 14 residues. Trimming removed 5 bases from V and 4 bases from J; junction bases left unmatched: 5. This chain's CDR3 is CASSRDSGYNEQFF. The CDR3 DNA is TGTGCCAGCAGCCGCGATAGCGGGTACAATGAGCAGTTCTTC.

V usage is TRBV15 and J usage is TRBJ2-1; unclear D gene. The germline V gene encodes CDR1 LNHNV and CDR2 YYDKDF (reference sequence). The CDR3 loop spans 14 amino acids. V lost 7 bases and J 0 bases, leaving 10 bases between the germline ends. For the CDR3, the DNA is TGTGCCACCAACGCCAGAAACTCCTACAATGAGCAGTTCTTC. Amino acid sequence: CATNARNSYNEQFF.

The V gene is TRBV6-2 or TRBV6-3, the J gene TRBJ2-1, with 9 bases lining up with TRBD2. CDR3 length equals 13 residues. Germline-derived CDR1 and CDR2 are MNHEY and SVGEGT. J was trimmed by 8 bases and V by 7 bases; bases with no gene match: 6. CDR3 loop: CASIRAGGDEQFF. CDR3 in DNA: TGTGCCAGCATTCGGGCGGGAGGGGATGAGCAGTTCTTC.

The chain recombines TRBV30 with TRBJ1-3, with D unclear. Per germline, CDR1 GTSNPN and CDR2 SVGIG (reference sequence). The CDR3 has 13 residues. The germline V and J ends were trimmed by 3 bases and 0 bases, with 6 bases remaining between them. The CDR3 DNA follows: TGTGCCTGGAGCTCGAGCTCTGGAAACACCATATATTTT. Protein sequence: CAWSSSSGNTIYF. Using reference TRBV30 and TRBJ1-3 for the parts outside the CDR3, the full variable domain is SQTIHQWPATLVQPVGSPLSLECTVEGTSNPNLYWYRQAAGRGLQLLFYSVGIGQISSEVPQNLSASRPQDRQFILSSKKLLLSDSGFYLCAWSSSSGNTIYFGEGSWLTVV.

J is TRBJ2-3 and V is TRBV2, with 8 bases aligning to TRBD2. From germline, CDR1 is SNHLY and CDR2 FYNNEI. Trimming at V came to 4 bases and at J to 2 bases, leaving 5 bases not matched to a gene. There are 15 residues in the CDR3. DNA of the CDR3: TGTGCCAGCAGTGCCGGGAGGGGTTTCACAGATACGCAGTATTTT. This codes for CASSAGRGFTDTQYF.

The chain employs TRBV20-1 and TRBJ1-1, with 9 bases identical to TRBD1. Unmatched junction bases numbered 6, after V lost 6 bases and J lost 4 bases. Germline V CDR1 and CDR2: DFQATT, SNEGSKA (reference sequence). The CDR3 covers 13 residues. The CDR3 region is CSATGGEITEAFF. Here the CDR3 DNA reads TGCAGTGCCACAGGGGGCGAAATCACTGAAGCTTTCTTT.

The chain employs TRBV24-1 and TRBJ2-1; tentatively, D is TRBD2 (6 bases). This CDR3 is built from 14 residues. Germline values: CDR1 KGHDR, CDR2 SFDVKD. The germline V and J ends were trimmed by 1 base and 8 bases, with 11 bases remaining between them. This chain's CDR3 is CATSDFDGSYEQFF. In nucleotides, the CDR3 is TGTGCCACCAGTGATTTTGACGGGAGCTATGAGCAGTTCTTC.

This chain links TRBV18 with TRBJ1-1; 7 bases match TRBD1. Trimming removed 5 bases from V and 4 bases from J; junction bases left unmatched: 10. The CDR3 contains 15 residues. Per germline, CDR1 KGHSH and CDR2 LQKENI. The CDR3 loop is CASSEIQTGPTEAFF. The CDR3 DNA follows: TGTGCCAGCTCAGAAATTCAGACAGGGCCCACTGAAGCTTTCTTT.

This CDR3 is CASSPQGEADTQYF. CDR3 in DNA: TGTGCCAGCAGTCCCCAGGGGGAGGCAGATACGCAGTATTTT. The chain links TRBV28 to TRBJ2-3; D is possibly TRBD1 (7 bases). V lost 5 bases, J lost 4 bases, and 13 bases lay in between. In germline, CDR1 is MDHEN, CDR2 SYDVKM. This CDR3 is 14 amino acids long.

The chain carries TRBV27 and TRBJ2-5; the D is unclear. V lost 6 bases to trimming and J lost 1 base, with 9 bases between them. The CDR3 extends over 13 amino acids. Per the germline V gene, CDR1 is MNHEY and CDR2 is SMNVEV (reference sequence). CDR3 amino acids: CASSTLLQETQYF. The CDR3, as DNA: TGTGCCAGCAGCACTCTGCTCCAAGAGACCCAGTACTTC.

The rearrangement joins TRBV14 to TRBJ2-1; 8 nucleotides align to TRBD2. Germline CDR1 SGHDN, CDR2 FVKESK. Losses at the gene ends were 1 base for V and 0 bases for J; bases not matched to a gene: 5. This CDR3 comprises 17 residues. The DNA for the CDR3 is TGTGCCAGCAGCCAAGCCCAGCGGGGGTACTCCTACAATGAGCAGTTCTTC. Its protein product is CASSQAQRGYSYNEQFF.

This clonotype has a handful of counts. V is TRBV2 and J is TRBJ2-7; TRBD1 agrees at 10 bases. CDR1 SNHLY and CDR2 FYNNEI come from the germline V gene. V dropped 8 bases and J dropped 5; count of bases not matched to a gene: 6. The CDR3 has 13 amino acids. In nucleotides, the CDR3 is TGTGCCAGCGTGGGACAGGGGTATGACGAGCAGTACTTC. Amino acid sequence: CASVGQGYDEQYF.

The chain recombines TRBV7-9 with TRBJ2-1; tentatively, D is TRBD2 (6 bases). Germline V gene lookup returns CDR1 SEHNR and CDR2 FQNEAQ (reference sequence). The CDR3 loop spans 12 amino acids. V shed 5 bases and J shed 10 bases, with 12 bases lying between them. The DNA for the CDR3 is TGTGCCAGCAGCCACCGGAGGGTCGAGCAGTTCTTC. Translation gives CASSHRRVEQFF.

The chain employs TRBV12-5 and TRBJ1-5; TRBD1 might be the D (5 bases). The germline CDR1 and CDR2 sequences are LGHNT and FRNRAP. V gave up 7 bases and J gave up 0 bases, with 13 bases separating them. CDR3 length: 15 amino acids. DNA of the CDR3: TGTGCTAGTGCCCTAGGGGTAAATAGCAATCAGCCCCAGCATTTT. Translation: CASALGVNSNQPQHF.

This rearrangement joins TRBV12-3 or TRBV12-4 to TRBJ2-3; D possibly corresponds to TRBD2 (6 bases). The CDR3 contains 16 residues. The ends were cut back, 5 bases at V and 4 bases at J, with 19 bases in the middle. The DNA of the CDR3 is TGTGCCAGCAGTCCCGCGGGGCGGGGCTTGCCAGATACGCAGTATTTT. This sequence encodes CASSPAGRGLPDTQYF.

V and J are TRBV30 and TRBJ1-1; perhaps TRBD1 as D (6 bases). CDR1 is GTSNPN and CDR2 is SVGIG in the germline V gene (reference sequence). The germline V and J ends were trimmed by 1 base and 2 bases, with 14 bases remaining between them. This CDR3 is 15 amino acids long. The CDR3 sequence is CAWSGGGSPNTEAFF. The CDR3 bases are TGTGCCTGGAGTGGAGGGGGATCACCAAACACTGAAGCTTTCTTT.

This clonotype was recorded at least ten times. The J gene is TRBJ2-7, the V gene TRBV27; the match to TRBD1 covers 7 bases. Germline trimming cut 6 bases from V and 1 base from J; bases unmatched to any gene: 3. The germline V gene encodes CDR1 MNHEY and CDR2 SMNVEV (reference sequence). The CDR3 totals 13 residues. CDR3 region: CASSLGQSYEQYF. The DNA of the CDR3 is TGTGCCAGCAGCTTGGGACAGTCCTACGAGCAGTACTTC.

The V call is TRBV7-9, the J call TRBJ1-2, with D possibly being TRBD1 (6 bases). The CDR3 loop spans 13 amino acids. Looked up from germline, CDR1 is SEHNR and CDR2 is FQNEAQ (reference sequence). V was clipped by 1 base and J by 6 bases, with 9 bases between them. For the CDR3, the DNA is TGTGCCAGCAGCTTAGTCCCAGGGGATGGCTACACCTTC. Amino acids: CASSLVPGDGYTF.

Here the CDR3 reads CASRRTGRKDTEAFF. The CDR3 DNA reads TGTGCCAGCAGGAGGACAGGGAGGAAGGACACTGAAGCTTTCTTT. The chain joins TRBV12-3 or TRBV12-4 to TRBJ1-1; 8 bases align to TRBD1. V was pared by 6 bases and J by 3 bases, with 9 bases of the junction left unmatched. The CDR3 contains 15 residues.

The V gene is TRBV9, the J gene TRBJ2-2; 11 nucleotides agree with TRBD2. The junction had 14 bases not matched to a gene; V was cut back by 7 bases and J by 3 bases. This CDR3 is 18 amino acids long. In germline, CDR1 is SGDLS, CDR2 YYNGEE. The CDR3 DNA reads as TGTGCCAGCCACGGGGGGCTAGCGGGAGGAGCGGACACCGGGGAGCTGTTTTTT. Amino acids: CASHGGLAGGADTGELFF.

This chain joins TRBV3-1 and TRBJ2-7; 8 positions agree with TRBD1. The CDR3 covers 15 residues. The V segment lost 4 bases and the J segment 2 bases; nucleotides outside the gene matches: 7. Germline CDR1 LGHDT, CDR2 YNNKEL (reference sequence). In DNA form, the CDR3 reads TGTGCCAGCAGCCCTCTAGGACAGGGCCCCTACGAGCAGTACTTC. This translates into CASSPLGQGPYEQYF.

The genes are TRBV7-9 and TRBJ2-7; D gene uncertain. Trimming took off 4 bases at V and 0 bases at J, with 13 bases between the two ends. The CDR3 spans 15 residues. Germline-derived CDR1 and CDR2 are SEHNR and FQNEAQ (reference sequence). CDR3 bases: TGTGCCAGCAGCTCACGCAACGGACCCTCCTACGAGCAGTACTTC. Its protein is CASSSRNGPSYEQYF.

The V call is TRBV23-1, the J call TRBJ2-7; D might be TRBD2 (6 bases). TRBV23-1 is marked as an open reading frame, function uncertain. The CDR3 is 17 residues long. V was cut by 0 bases and J by 1 base, with 16 bases left in between. The CDR3 region has the DNA TGCGCCAGCAGTCAATCGTATCCCCTAGCGCCTTCCTACGAGCAGTACTTC. Translated, it gives CASSQSYPLAPSYEQYF.

V and J are TRBV27 and TRBJ2-5; a possible D gene is TRBD2 (5 bases). CDR1 and CDR2 (germline): MNHEY, SMNVEV (reference sequence). The CDR3 consists of 15 residues. Trimming shortened V by 4 bases and J by 3 bases, and 15 bases separated the two germline ends. Here the CDR3 reads CASSSRTRAKETQYF. The CDR3 coding sequence is TGTGCCAGCAGTTCCAGAACTAGGGCGAAAGAGACCCAGTACTTC.

This chain connects TRBV28 to TRBJ2-3; 9 bases agree with TRBD2. J lost 2 bases, V lost 5 bases, and 5 bases had no gene match. CDR3 length: 15 residues. In germline, CDR1 is MDHEN, CDR2 SYDVKM. The CDR3, as DNA: TGTGCCAGCAGTCCCCTAGCGGGGTACACAGATACGCAGTATTTT. This codes for CASSPLAGYTDTQYF.

The chain couples TRBV13 to TRBJ2-1, with a weak D call TRBD2 (5 bases). V lost 0 bases, J lost 0 bases, and 9 bases lay in between. The CDR3 spans 16 residues. Germline V lookup: CDR1 PRHDT, CDR2 FYEKMQ (reference sequence). This CDR3 is CASSLGLEGSYNEQFF. The CDR3 DNA reads TGTGCCAGCAGCTTAGGCCTAGAGGGCTCCTACAATGAGCAGTTCTTC.